This TCR beta chain was recorded in a study of glioma-infiltrating T cells. Overall study results and limits: Non-neoplastic patients had below-expected tissue-blood divergence, while all gliomas exceeded expectation.

Worth noting for this clonotype: The target antigen is unknown. This may be a read error, as it is one base from a much larger clone.

Trimming cost V 3 bases and J 3 bases, with 12 bases left between them. Looked up from germline, CDR1 is LNHNV and CDR2 is YYDKDF (reference sequence). The CDR3 has 15 residues. TCR alpha and beta CDR3 regions were amplified from RNA using iRepertoire nested multiplex PCR. MiXCR, applied by TCRdb to the multiplex PCR reads, yields one record per CDR3 protein. The sample lists 300,000 to 450,000 distinct CDR3 sequences; roughly two fifths were seen once. Sequenced material: glioma tissue, nonneoplastic brain tissue, or PBMCs (not recorded which). The source is a human donor with low-grade glioma or glioblastoma, undergoing nonglioma brain surgery, or in good health (not recorded which). V gene TRBV15 combines with J gene TRBJ1-5; no firm D call. The CDR3 protein is CATSRGTESNQPQHF. For the CDR3, the DNA is TGTGCCACCAGCAGGGGTACAGAGTCCAATCAGCCCCAGCATTTT. The full variable domain, rest sourced from reference TRBV15 and TRBJ1-5, is DAMVIQNPRYQVTQFGKPVTLSCSQTLNHNVMYWYQQKSSQAPKLLFHYYDKDFNNEADTPDNFQSRRPNTSFCFLDIRSPGLGDTAMYLCATSRGTESNQPQHFGDGTRLSIL.